This T cell receptor beta chain stems from a study of CD8 T cells in Susac syndrome. It was with random hexamers that about 0.45 to 1 ug RNA was reverse transcribed. TCRdb passed the immunoSEQ multiplex PCR reads through MiXCR, listing each CDR3 protein once. The data contain about 190,000 distinct CDR3 sequences, approximately 94% of them singletons. The TCR originated in a human donor with Susac syndrome. The specimen sequenced was CD4+ T cells from PBMCs.

In nucleotides, the CDR3 is TGCGCCAGCAGCTGGCTGGACAGGCGCGACCTCTATGGCTACACCTTC. Translated: CASSWLDRRDLYGYTF. This chain links TRBV5-1 with TRBJ1-2, with TRBD1 matching over 7 bases. This CDR3 comprises 16 residues. Germline CDR1 reads SGHRS; CDR2 reads YFSETQ. Trimming took 3 bases from V and 4 from J; bases not matched to a gene: 12.